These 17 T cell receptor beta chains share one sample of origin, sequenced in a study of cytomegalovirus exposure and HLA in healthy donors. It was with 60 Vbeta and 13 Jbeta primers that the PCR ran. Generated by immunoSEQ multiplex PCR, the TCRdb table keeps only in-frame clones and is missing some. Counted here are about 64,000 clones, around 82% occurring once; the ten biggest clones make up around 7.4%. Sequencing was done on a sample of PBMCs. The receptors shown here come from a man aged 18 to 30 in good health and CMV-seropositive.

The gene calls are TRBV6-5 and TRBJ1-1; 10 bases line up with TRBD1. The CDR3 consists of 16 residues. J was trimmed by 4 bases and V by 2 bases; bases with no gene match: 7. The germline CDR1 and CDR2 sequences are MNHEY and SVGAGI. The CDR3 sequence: CASSYLGTGEGTEAFF. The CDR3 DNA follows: TGTGCCAGCAGTTACCTCGGGACAGGGGAAGGCACTGAAGCTTTCTTT.

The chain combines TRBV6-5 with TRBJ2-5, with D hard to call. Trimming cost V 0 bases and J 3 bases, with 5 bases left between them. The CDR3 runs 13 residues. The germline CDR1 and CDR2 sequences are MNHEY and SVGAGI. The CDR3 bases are TGTGCCAGCAGTTACTCGGCCGAAGAGACCCAGTACTTC. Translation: CASSYSAEETQYF.

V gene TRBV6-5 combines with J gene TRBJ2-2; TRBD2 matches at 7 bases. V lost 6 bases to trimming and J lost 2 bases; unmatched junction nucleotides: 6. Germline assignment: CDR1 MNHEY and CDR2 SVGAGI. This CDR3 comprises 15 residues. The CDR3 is CASSPGTTNTGELFF. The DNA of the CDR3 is TGTGCCAGCAGCCCCGGGACTACCAACACCGGGGAGCTGTTTTTT.

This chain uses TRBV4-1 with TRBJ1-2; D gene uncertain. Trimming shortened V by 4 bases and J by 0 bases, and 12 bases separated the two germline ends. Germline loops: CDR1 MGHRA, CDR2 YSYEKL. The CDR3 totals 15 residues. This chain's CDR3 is CASSPDPRANYGYTF. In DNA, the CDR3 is TGCGCCAGCAGCCCCGATCCCCGGGCTAACTATGGCTACACCTTC.

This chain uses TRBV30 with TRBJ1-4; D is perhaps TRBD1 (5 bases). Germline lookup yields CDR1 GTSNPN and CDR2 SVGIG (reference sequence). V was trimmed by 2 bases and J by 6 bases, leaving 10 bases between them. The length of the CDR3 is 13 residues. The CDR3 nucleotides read TGTGCCTGGAGTATCGGGGGGGATGAAAAACTGTTTTTT. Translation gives CAWSIGGDEKLFF.

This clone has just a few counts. Written as DNA, the CDR3 is TGTGCCTGGAGTGGGGGGACAGGGAATGAAAAACTGTTTTTT. This codes for CAWSGGTGNEKLFF. The chain employs TRBV30 and TRBJ1-4; 9 bases align to TRBD1. Germline-derived CDR1 and CDR2 are GTSNPN and SVGIG (reference sequence). The CDR3 is 14 residues long. Trimming cost V 1 base and J 5 bases; bases outside gene matches: 2. Full variable domain (rest looked up from reference TRBV30 and TRBJ1-4): SQTIHQWPATLVQPVGSPLSLECTVEGTSNPNLYWYRQAAGRGLQLLFYSVGIGQISSEVPQNLSASRPQDRQFILSSKKLLLSDSGFYLCAWSGGTGNEKLFFGSGTQLSVL.

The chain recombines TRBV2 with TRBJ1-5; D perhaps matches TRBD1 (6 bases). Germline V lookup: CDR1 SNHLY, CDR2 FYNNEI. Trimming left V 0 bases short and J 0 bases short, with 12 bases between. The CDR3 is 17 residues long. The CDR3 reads CASSEALDSNSNQPQHF. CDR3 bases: TGTGCCAGCAGTGAAGCCCTGGACAGCAATAGCAATCAGCCCCAGCATTTT.

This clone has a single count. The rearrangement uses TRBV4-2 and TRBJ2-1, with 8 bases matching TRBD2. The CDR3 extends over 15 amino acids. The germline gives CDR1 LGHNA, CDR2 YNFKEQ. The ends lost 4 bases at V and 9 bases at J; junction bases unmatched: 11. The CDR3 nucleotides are TGTGCCAGCAGCCTTCTGGGACTAGAAGGTCCTGAGCAGTTCTTC. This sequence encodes CASSLLGLEGPEQFF.

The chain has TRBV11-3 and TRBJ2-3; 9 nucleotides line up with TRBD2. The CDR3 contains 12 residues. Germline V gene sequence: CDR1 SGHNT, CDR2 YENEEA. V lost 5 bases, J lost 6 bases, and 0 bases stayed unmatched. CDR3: CASSGTSDTQYF. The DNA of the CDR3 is TGTGCCAGCAGCGGGACTAGCGATACGCAGTATTTT.

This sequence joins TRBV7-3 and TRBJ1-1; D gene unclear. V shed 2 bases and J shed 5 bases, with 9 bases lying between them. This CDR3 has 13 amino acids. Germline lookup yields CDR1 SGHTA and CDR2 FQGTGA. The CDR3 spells CASSLGGMTEAFF. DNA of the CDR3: TGTGCCAGCAGCTTAGGAGGGATGACTGAAGCTTTCTTT.

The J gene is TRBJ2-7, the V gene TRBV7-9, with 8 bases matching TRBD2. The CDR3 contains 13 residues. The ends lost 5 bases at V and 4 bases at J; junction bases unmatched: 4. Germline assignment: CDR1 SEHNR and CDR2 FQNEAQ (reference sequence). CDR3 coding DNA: TGTGCCAGCAGCGTCTCTAGCGGGTACGAGCAGTACTTC. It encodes CASSVSSGYEQYF.

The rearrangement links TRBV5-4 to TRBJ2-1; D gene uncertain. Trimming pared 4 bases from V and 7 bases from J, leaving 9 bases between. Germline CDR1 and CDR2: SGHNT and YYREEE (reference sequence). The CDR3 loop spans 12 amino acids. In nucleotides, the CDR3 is TGTGCCAGCAGCCCCGATCGGAATGAGCAGTTCTTC. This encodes CASSPDRNEQFF. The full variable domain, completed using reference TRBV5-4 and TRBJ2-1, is ETGVTQSPTHLIKTRGQQVTLRCSSQSGHNTVSWYQQALGQGPQFIFQYYREEENGRGNFPPRFSGLQFPNYSSELNVNALELDDSALYLCASSPDRNEQFFGPGTRLTVL.

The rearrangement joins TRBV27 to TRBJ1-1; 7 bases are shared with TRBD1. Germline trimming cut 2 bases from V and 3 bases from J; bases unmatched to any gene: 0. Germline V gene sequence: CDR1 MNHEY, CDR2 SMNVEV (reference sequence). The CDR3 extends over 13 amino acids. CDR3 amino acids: CASSLDRDTEAFF. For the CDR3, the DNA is TGTGCCAGCAGTTTAGACAGGGACACTGAAGCTTTCTTT.

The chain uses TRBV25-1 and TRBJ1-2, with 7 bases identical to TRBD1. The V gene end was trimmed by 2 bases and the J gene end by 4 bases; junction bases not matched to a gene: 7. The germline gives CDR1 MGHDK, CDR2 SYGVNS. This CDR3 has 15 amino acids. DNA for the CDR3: TGTGCCAGCAGTGAAGGGACAGCTAACCCCTATGGCTACACCTTC. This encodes CASSEGTANPYGYTF.

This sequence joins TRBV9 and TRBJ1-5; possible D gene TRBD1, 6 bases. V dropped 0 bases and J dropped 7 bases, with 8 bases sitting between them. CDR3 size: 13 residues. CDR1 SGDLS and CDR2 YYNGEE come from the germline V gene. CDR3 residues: CASSVAGDQPQHF. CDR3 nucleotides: TGTGCCAGCAGCGTAGCAGGGGACCAGCCCCAGCATTTT.

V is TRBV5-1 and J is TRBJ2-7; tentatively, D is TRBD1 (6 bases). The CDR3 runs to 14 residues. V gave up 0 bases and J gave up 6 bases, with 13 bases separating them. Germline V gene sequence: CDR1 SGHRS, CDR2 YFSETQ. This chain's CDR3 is CASSLGGQGSEQYF. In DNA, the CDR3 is TGCGCCAGCAGCTTGGGTGGGCAGGGGTCCGAGCAGTACTTC.

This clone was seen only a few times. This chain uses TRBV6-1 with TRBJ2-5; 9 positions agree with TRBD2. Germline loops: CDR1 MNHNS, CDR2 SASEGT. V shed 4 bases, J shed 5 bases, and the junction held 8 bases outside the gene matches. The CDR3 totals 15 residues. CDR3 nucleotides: TGTGCCAGCAGTGTCGGGCGGGGGGGCCTGGAGACCCAGTACTTC. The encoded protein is CASSVGRGGLETQYF.